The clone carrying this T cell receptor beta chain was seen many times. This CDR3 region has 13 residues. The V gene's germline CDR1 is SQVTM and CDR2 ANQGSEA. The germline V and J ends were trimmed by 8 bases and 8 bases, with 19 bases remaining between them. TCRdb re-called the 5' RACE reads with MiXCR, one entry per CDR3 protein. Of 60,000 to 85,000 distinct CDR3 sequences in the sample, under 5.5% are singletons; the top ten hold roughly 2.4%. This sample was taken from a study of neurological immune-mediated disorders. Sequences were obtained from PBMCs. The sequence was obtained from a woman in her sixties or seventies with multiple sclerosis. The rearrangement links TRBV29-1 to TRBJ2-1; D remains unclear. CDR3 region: CSPRPLVVYEQFF. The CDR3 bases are TGCAGCCCCCGGCCCCTCGTAGTATATGAGCAGTTCTTC.